This T cell receptor (beta chain) was observed in a study of regulatory T cells in long-lasting Graves disease. The table lists this clonotype with many counts. V shed 2 bases and J shed 3 bases, with 14 bases lying between them. This CDR3 comprises 16 residues. The authors built TCR beta libraries using iRepertoire HTBI primers and Arm-PCR of CDR3 regions. TCRdb reanalysed the multiplex PCR reads using MiXCR and keeps one entry per CDR3 protein. Altogether about 370,000 distinct CDR3 sequences are present, about a sixth being singletons, with the ten largest covering approximately 22%. As to time point: newly diagnosed GD, antithyroid drugs for less than 3 months. The authors made the TCR library using RNA they extracted from PBMCs.

This specimen was peripheral blood mononuclear cells (PBMCs), taken at new diagnosis, from a patient treated with antithyroid drugs. This clonotype originated in a female donor with Graves disease. This chain uses TRBV12-3 or TRBV12-4 with TRBJ1-5, with D perhaps matching TRBD1 (5 bases). Here the CDR3 reads CASSLPGEGTNQPQHF. The CDR3 coding sequence is TGTGCCAGCAGTTTACCGGGGGAAGGAACCAATCAGCCCCAGCATTTT.